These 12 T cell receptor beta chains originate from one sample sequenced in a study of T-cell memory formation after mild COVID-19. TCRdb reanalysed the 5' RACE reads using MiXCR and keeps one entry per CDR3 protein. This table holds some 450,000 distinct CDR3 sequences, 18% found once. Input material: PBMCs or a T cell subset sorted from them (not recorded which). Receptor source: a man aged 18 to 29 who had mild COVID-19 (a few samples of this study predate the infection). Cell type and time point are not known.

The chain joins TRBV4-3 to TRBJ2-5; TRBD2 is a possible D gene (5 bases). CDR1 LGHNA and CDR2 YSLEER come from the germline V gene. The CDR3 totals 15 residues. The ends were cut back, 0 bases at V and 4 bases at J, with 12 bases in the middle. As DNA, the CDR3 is TGCGCCAGCAGCCAAGAACCTAGCTTGGGAGAGACCCAGTACTTC. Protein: CASSQEPSLGETQYF.

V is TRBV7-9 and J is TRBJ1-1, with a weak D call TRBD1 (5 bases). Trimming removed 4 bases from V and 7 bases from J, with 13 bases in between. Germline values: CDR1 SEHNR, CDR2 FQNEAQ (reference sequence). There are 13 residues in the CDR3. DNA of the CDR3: TGTGCCAGCAGCTCACCGGGACGGATTGAAGCTTTCTTT. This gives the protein CASSSPGRIEAFF.

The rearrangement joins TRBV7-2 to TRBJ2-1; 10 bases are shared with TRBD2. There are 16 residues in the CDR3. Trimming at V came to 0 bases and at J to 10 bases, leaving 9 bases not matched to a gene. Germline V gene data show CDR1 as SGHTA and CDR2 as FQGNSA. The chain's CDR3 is CASSLAGLAGAWEQFF. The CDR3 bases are TGTGCCAGCAGCTTAGCGGGGCTAGCGGGGGCCTGGGAGCAGTTCTTC.

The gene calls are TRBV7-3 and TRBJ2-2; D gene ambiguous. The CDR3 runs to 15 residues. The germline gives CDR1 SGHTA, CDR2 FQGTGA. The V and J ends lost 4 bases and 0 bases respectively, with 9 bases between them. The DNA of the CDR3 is TGTGCCAGCAGCTCCACCCCCGCGAACACCGGGGAGCTGTTTTTT. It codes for CASSSTPANTGELFF.

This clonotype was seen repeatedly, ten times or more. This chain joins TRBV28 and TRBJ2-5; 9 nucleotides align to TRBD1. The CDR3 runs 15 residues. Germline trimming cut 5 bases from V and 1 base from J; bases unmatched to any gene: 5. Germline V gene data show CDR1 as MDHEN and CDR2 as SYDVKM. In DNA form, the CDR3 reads TGTGCCAGCAGTGCGCTACAGGGGGCCCAAGAGACCCAGTACTTC. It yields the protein CASSALQGAQETQYF.

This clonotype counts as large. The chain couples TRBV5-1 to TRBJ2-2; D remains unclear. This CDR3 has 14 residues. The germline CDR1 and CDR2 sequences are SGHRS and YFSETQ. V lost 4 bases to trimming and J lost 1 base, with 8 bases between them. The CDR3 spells CASSPGMNTGELFF. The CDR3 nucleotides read TGCGCCAGCAGCCCAGGAATGAACACCGGGGAGCTGTTTTTT.

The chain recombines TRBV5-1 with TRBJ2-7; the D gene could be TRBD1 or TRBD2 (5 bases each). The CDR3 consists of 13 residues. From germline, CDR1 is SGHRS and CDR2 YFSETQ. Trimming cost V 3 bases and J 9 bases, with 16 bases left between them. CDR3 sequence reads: CASSSAGTLGQYV. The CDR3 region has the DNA TGCGCCAGCAGCTCCGCAGGGACCCTGGGGCAGTACGTC.

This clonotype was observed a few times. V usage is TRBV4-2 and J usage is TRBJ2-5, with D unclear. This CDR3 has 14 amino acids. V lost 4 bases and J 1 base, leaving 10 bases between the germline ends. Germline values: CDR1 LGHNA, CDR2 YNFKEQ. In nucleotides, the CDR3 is TGTGCCAGCAGCCCTTGGAAGGGCCAAGAGACCCAGTACTTC. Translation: CASSPWKGQETQYF.

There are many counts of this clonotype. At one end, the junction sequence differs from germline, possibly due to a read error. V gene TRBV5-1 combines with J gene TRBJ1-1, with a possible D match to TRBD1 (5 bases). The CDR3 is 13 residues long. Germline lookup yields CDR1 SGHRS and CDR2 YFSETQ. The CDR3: CASSPGMNTEAFF. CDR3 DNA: TGTGCCAGCTCACCAGGGATGAACACTGAAGCTTTCTTT.

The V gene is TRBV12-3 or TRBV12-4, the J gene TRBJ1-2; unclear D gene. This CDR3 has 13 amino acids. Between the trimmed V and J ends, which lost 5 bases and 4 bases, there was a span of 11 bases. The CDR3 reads CASSPPATYGYTF. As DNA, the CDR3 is TGTGCCAGCAGTCCCCCGGCAACCTATGGCTACACCTTC.

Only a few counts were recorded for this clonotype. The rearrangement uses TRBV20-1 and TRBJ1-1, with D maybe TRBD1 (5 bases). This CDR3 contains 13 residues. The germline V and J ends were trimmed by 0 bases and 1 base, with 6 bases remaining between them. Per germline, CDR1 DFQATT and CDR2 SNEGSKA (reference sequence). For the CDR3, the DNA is TGCAGTGCTAGAGAACAGGCGAACACTGAAGCTTTCTTT. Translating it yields CSAREQANTEAFF.

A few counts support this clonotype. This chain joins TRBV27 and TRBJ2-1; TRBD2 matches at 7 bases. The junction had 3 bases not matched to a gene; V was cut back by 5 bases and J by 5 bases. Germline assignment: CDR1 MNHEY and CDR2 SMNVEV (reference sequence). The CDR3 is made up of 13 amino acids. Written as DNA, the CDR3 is TGTGCCAGCAGTAGCGGGGCAGACAATGAGCAGTTCTTC. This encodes CASSSGADNEQFF.